Sequencing of this T cell receptor (delta chain) was carried out in a study of gamma-delta T cells after stem cell transplantation. This clone was counted at least ten times. An end of the junction does not agree with germline; a read error may underlie this. Germline CDR1 TSWWSYY, CDR2 QGS. This CDR3 has 22 residues. TCRdb redid the clone calls on the RT-PCR reads with CATT. The sample carries roughly 14,000 delta-chain clones, about 8.5% recorded once. The specimen sequenced was gamma-delta T cells. V and J are TRDV1 and TRDJ1, with 10 bases lining up with TRDD3. This sequence was found in a human donor. It is not recorded whose cells these are; they may come from a transplant donor. CDR3 protein: CAIGEIWEARDEDWGMGDKLIF. The CDR3 nucleotides are TGTGCTATTGGGGAAATCTGGGAGGCGAGGGATGAGGACTGGGGGATGGGCGATAAACTCATCTTT.